Listed below are T cell receptor beta chains from one sample, sequenced in a study of CD8 T cells in Susac syndrome. TCRdb redid the calling of the immunoSEQ multiplex PCR reads with MiXCR, one entry per CDR3 protein. The sample holds roughly 220,000 distinct CDR3 sequences; 85% to 95% are singletons and the top ten take 0.15%. Sequencing was performed on CD4+ T cells from PBMCs. These receptors all come from a human donor with Susac syndrome. Each CDR3 is given with its conserved first and last residue. D genes are given only for firm matches. Clone sizes are given selectively: once, few, many, or a class where the clone is expanded.

cdr3_aa cdr3_nt j_call v_call clone_size d_call
CASSQARHEQFF TGTGCCAGCAGCCAAGCACGGCATGAGCAGTTCTTC TRBJ2-1 TRBV3-1 . .
CASSEGPNRAQPQHF TGCGCCAGCAGCGAGGGACCCAACCGGGCTCAGCCCCAGCATTTT TRBJ1-5 TRBV5-1 . .
CSAQTGAYTEAFF TGCAGTGCCCAGACAGGGGCCTACACTGAAGCTTTCTTT TRBJ1-1 TRBV20-1 . TRBD1
CASSPKTGGAGANVLTF TGTGCCAGCAGCCCGAAAACAGGGGGCGCTGGGGCCAACGTCCTGACTTTC TRBJ2-6 TRBV7-9 . TRBD1
CATSPGRGSNQPQHF TGTGCCACCAGCCCCGGAAGAGGGAGCAATCAGCCCCAGCATTTT TRBJ1-5 TRBV15 . .
CASSAGTGILYEQYF TGTGCCAGCAGCGCAGGGACAGGGATATTGTACGAGCAGTACTTC TRBJ2-7 TRBV9 . TRBD1
CSARDQTGWSTDTQYF TGCAGTGCTAGAGACCAGACAGGGTGGTCCACAGATACGCAGTATTTT TRBJ2-3 TRBV20-1 . TRBD1
CSVSGQAPYEQYF TGCAGCGTTTCTGGACAAGCCCCCTACGAGCAGTACTTC TRBJ2-7 TRBV29-1 . .
CSVATSGEIREQFF TGCAGCGTTGCAACTAGCGGGGAGATCCGGGAGCAGTTCTTC TRBJ2-1 TRBV29-1 . TRBD2
CASRPSGVYGEQFF TGTGCCAGCAGGCCTAGCGGGGTCTACGGTGAGCAGTTCTTC TRBJ2-1 TRBV6-5 . TRBD2
CASSLSGAGYTF TGTGCCAGCAGCTTATCAGGGGCTGGCTACACCTTC TRBJ1-2 TRBV7-9 . .
CASPGHLNTEAFF TGTGCCAGTCCGGGACATTTGAACACTGAAGCTTTCTTT TRBJ1-1 TRBV11-2 . .
CASSSGPVGDRNYGYTF TGCGCCAGCAGCTCGGGACCGGTTGGGGACAGAAACTATGGCTACACCTTC TRBJ1-2 TRBV5-1 . TRBD1
CASSPRDFQETQYF TGTGCCAGCAGCCCCCGGGACTTCCAAGAGACCCAGTACTTC TRBJ2-5 TRBV14 . .
CASSEEGADNEQFF TGTGCCAGCAGTGAAGAGGGGGCTGACAATGAGCAGTTCTTC TRBJ2-1 TRBV6-4 . TRBD1
CAWSMGTVVGGYTF TGTGCCTGGAGTATGGGGACGGTCGTGGGGGGCTACACCTTC TRBJ1-2 TRBV30 . .
CASMVGTDGRETQYF TGCGCTTCCATGGTAGGGACGGATGGTCGGGAGACCCAGTACTTC TRBJ2-5 TRBV5-1 . .
CSASKGLVSNQPQHF TGCAGTGCTAGTAAGGGGCTAGTTAGCAATCAGCCCCAGCATTTT TRBJ1-5 TRBV20-1 . .
CASSLNREPYNEQFF TGTGCCAGCAGCTTAAATCGGGAGCCTTACAATGAGCAGTTCTTC TRBJ2-1 TRBV7-9 few .
CASSKQGSYNSPLHF TGTGCCAGCAGTAAACAGGGGTCCTATAATTCACCCCTCCACTTT TRBJ1-6 TRBV6-6 once TRBD1
CASSYSPRGYLNQPQHF TGTGCCAGCAGTTACTCTCCGAGGGGCTACCTGAATCAGCCCCAGCATTTT TRBJ1-5 TRBV6-2/TRBV6-3 . .
CASKGGNYGYTF TGTGCCAGTAAGGGTGGGAACTATGGCTACACCTTC TRBJ1-2 TRBV19 . .
CSASYDSYEQYF TGCAGTGCTAGTTACGACAGCTACGAGCAGTACTTC TRBJ2-7 TRBV20-1 . .
CSAGDQDEQFF TGCAGTGCTGGGGATCAGGATGAGCAGTTCTTC TRBJ2-1 TRBV20-1 . .
CASSSAGDIAPLHF TGTGCCAGCAGCTCCGCGGGGGATATCGCACCCCTCCACTTT TRBJ1-6 TRBV9 . .
CASSADGVETQYF TGTGCCAGCAGTGCGGACGGGGTAGAGACCCAGTACTTC TRBJ2-5 TRBV6-2/TRBV6-3 . .
CASSWRRAQETQYF TGTGCCAGCAGCTGGCGTAGGGCCCAAGAGACCCAGTACTTC TRBJ2-5 TRBV7-2 . .
CASTRQGSNQPQHF TGTGCCAGCACAAGACAGGGAAGCAATCAGCCCCAGCATTTT TRBJ1-5 TRBV6-1 . TRBD1
CASSPNRTPLETQYF TGTGCCAGCAGCCCCAACAGGACCCCTCTGGAGACCCAGTACTTC TRBJ2-5 TRBV12-3/TRBV12-4 . .
CASTPWGTEAFF TGTGCCAGTACCCCTTGGGGCACTGAAGCTTTCTTT TRBJ1-1 TRBV19 . .
CSARRARQGTGELFF TGCAGTGCTAGGCGGGCGAGACAGGGAACCGGGGAGCTGTTTTTT TRBJ2-2 TRBV20-1 . TRBD1
CASSWGTSGEQYF TGTGCCAGCAGCTGGGGGACTAGCGGCGAGCAGTACTTC TRBJ2-7 TRBV7-8 . TRBD2
CASSRVLSSYNEQFF TGTGCCAGCAGTCGCGTCCTGAGCTCCTACAATGAGCAGTTCTTC TRBJ2-1 TRBV2 . .
CASGRTSNQPQHF TGTGCCAGCGGAAGGACAAGCAATCAGCCCCAGCATTTT TRBJ1-5 TRBV6-2/TRBV6-3 . .
CASSPGPREGETQYF TGTGCCAGCAGCCCCGGGCCCCGAGAGGGTGAGACCCAGTACTTC TRBJ2-5 TRBV7-9 . .
CASTSGANVLTF TGTGCCAGCACCTCTGGGGCCAACGTCCTGACTTTC TRBJ2-6 TRBV2 . .
CASSAASANYGYTF TGTGCCAGCAGTGCAGCCAGTGCGAACTATGGCTACACCTTC TRBJ1-2 TRBV28 . .
CASSQGRTAGETQYF TGTGCCAGCAGCCAGGGTAGGACAGCCGGAGAGACCCAGTACTTC TRBJ2-5 TRBV3-1 . .
CASSQAPDVGNTIYF TGCGCCAGCAGCCAAGCCCCCGACGTGGGAAACACCATATATTTT TRBJ1-3 TRBV4-1 . .
CSASGQGTNYGYTF TGCAGTGCTTCGGGACAGGGAACCAACTATGGCTACACCTTC TRBJ1-2 TRBV20-1 . TRBD1
CSAKPGQGFYTGELFF TGCAGTGCTAAACCGGGACAGGGGTTCTACACCGGGGAGCTGTTTTTT TRBJ2-2 TRBV20-1 . TRBD1
CSARELLSYNEQFF TGCAGTGCTAGAGAGCTCCTTTCCTACAATGAGCAGTTCTTC TRBJ2-1 TRBV20-1 . .